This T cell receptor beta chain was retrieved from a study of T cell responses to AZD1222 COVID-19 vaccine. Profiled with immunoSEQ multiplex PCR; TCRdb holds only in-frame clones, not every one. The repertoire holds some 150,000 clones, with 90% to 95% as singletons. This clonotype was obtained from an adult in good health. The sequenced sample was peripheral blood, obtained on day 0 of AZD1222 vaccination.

The CDR3 spells CASSQGGPAAFLGNTEAFF. In DNA, the CDR3 is TGCGCCAGCAGTCAAGGCGGACCGGCAGCATTCTTGGGGAACACTGAAGCTTTCTTT. The chain employs TRBV23-1 and TRBJ1-1; D uncertain. TRBV23-1 is classed as an ORF, of uncertain function. V dropped 2 bases and J dropped 1 base, with 23 bases sitting between them. This CDR3 contains 19 residues.